One and the same sample provided the 2 T cell receptor beta chains below, sequenced in a study of CD8 T cells in Susac syndrome. It was with random hexamers that 0.5 to 1 ug RNA was reverse transcribed. TCRdb fed the immunoSEQ multiplex PCR reads into MiXCR, producing one record per CDR3 protein. The table includes under 550,000 distinct CDR3 sequences, 85% to 90% detected once. The source material was CD8+ T cells from PBMCs. These receptors all come from a human donor with multiple sclerosis.

This chain uses TRBV3-1 with TRBJ2-7, with 10 bases identical to TRBD1. The CDR3 runs to 14 residues. J lost 0 bases, V lost 5 bases, and 1 base had no gene match. Germline CDR1 is LGHDT and CDR2 is YNNKEL (reference sequence). Here the CDR3 reads CASSGQGVSYEQYF. CDR3 bases: TGTGCCAGCAGCGGACAGGGGGTCTCCTACGAGCAGTACTTC.

This clonotype was detected only a few times. The chain joins TRBV6-1 to TRBJ1-5; D is perhaps TRBD1 (6 bases). This CDR3 is 15 amino acids long. With 1 base removed from V and 2 bases from J, the gap between germline ends came to 9 bases. The germline V gene has CDR1 MNHNS and CDR2 SASEGT. The CDR3 is CASSEDAGGNQPQHF. As DNA, the CDR3 is TGTGCCAGCAGTGAAGATGCAGGGGGCAATCAGCCCCAGCATTTT.